This T cell receptor beta chain was sequenced for a study of cytomegalovirus exposure and HLA in healthy donors. PCR employed 60 Vbeta and 13 Jbeta primers. Clones were read by immunoSEQ multiplex PCR, and TCRdb kept only the in-frame ones, dropping some. This table has roughly 68,000 clones, over 70% appearing once. Overall study findings and caveats: A likely sequencing artifact accounted for one observed cluster of highly shared sequence variants. Versus the approximately 720-donor mean, an Asian-associated ancestry cluster reportedly showed fewer N-insertions in a later analysis. The dataset shows that most TCR sequences were rare, while some public TCRs occurred in many donors.

Concerning this clone itself: Its antigen is not known. One junction end does not reproduce the germline sequence, and a read error may be involved.

The CDR3 extends over 15 amino acids. Germline-derived CDR1 and CDR2 are SQVTM and ANQGSEA. The chain carries TRBV29-1 and TRBJ1-2; 7 positions agree with TRBD1. The source material was PBMCs. The sequence was collected from a male donor in good health and CMV-seropositive. As DNA, the CDR3 is TGCAGCATTGATTCACCCGGGACAGATAACTATGGCTACACCTTC. Protein: CSIDSPGTDNYGYTF.